Below, one T cell receptor beta chain is given with its context. Its antigen is not known. The junction differs from germline at one of its ends, possibly a read error. Every TCR beta cDNA library bore unique molecular identifiers. TCRdb reanalysed the PCR reads using MiXCR and keeps one entry per CDR3 protein. The repertoire holds hundreds of thousands of distinct CDR3 sequences, about 57% seen once, with 4% to 5.5% in the top ten. The sample is drawn from a study of post-analysis software for immune sequencing data. Overall study findings and caveats: F measure grouped same-batch samples tightly together. Patients had higher frequencies than controls of roughly five TRBV segments, including TRBV5-6, TRBV5-1 and TRBV20-1.

CDR1 DFQATT and CDR2 SNEGSKA come from the germline V gene (reference sequence). This CDR3 is 18 amino acids long. The chain carries TRBV20-1 and TRBJ2-1; 16 bases match TRBD2. The TCR sequence derives from a girl aged 10 to 17 with multiple sclerosis. The sample consisted of blood. DNA of the CDR3: TGCAGTGTTAGACCGGGACTAGCGGGAGGGATCTCCTACAATGAGCAGTTCTTC. Translating it yields CSVRPGLAGGISYNEQFF.